Listed here are 5 T cell receptor beta chains from one sample, sequenced in a study of a mutant IDH1 vaccine in newly diagnosed glioma. Here immunoSEQ multiplex PCR was the method, and the copy in TCRdb shows in-frame clones only, minus some. The sample carries roughly 30,000 clones, around 82% recorded once. Stated time point: week 11, during vaccination. What each vaccine dose contained was 300 ug of mutant IDH1 20-mer peptide, accompanied by topical imiquimod. No antigen has been assigned to these receptors. The input for sequencing was PBMCs, taken from a glioma patient whose treatment included an IDH1 peptide vaccine. These receptors were collected from a young man with glioma.

CDR3 loop: CASSPAGTSGRNSYEQYF. Written as DNA, the CDR3 is TGCGCCAGCAGCCCAGCCGGGACTAGCGGGAGAAACTCCTACGAGCAGTACTTC. The chain is built from TRBV4-1 and TRBJ2-7; 14 bases agree with TRBD2. The CDR3 totals 18 residues. Per the germline V gene, CDR1 is MGHRA and CDR2 is YSYEKL. V shed 4 bases, J shed 0 bases, and the junction held 8 bases outside the gene matches.

This clone was seen more than once but under ten times. The chain has TRBV5-5 and TRBJ2-5; D is ambiguous. Trimming left V 4 bases short and J 5 bases short, with 9 bases between. The germline V gene has CDR1 SGHKS and CDR2 YYEKEE (reference sequence). This CDR3 spans 12 amino acids. This chain's CDR3 is CASSLMAETQYF. Written as DNA, the CDR3 is TGTGCCAGCAGCCTAATGGCGGAGACCCAGTACTTC.

The chain is built from TRBV5-1 and TRBJ2-7, with 9 nucleotides matching TRBD2. Germline CDR1 and CDR2: SGHRS and YFSETQ. V dropped 5 bases and J dropped 9; count of bases not matched to a gene: 15. This CDR3 comprises 15 residues. CDR3 nucleotide sequence: TGCGCCAGCAGTCCCGTTTGGCGGGGGGGCGCTGGGCAGTACTTC. This encodes CASSPVWRGGAGQYF. Complete variable domain (other parts from reference TRBV5-1 and TRBJ2-7): KAGVTQTPRYLIKTRGQQVTLSCSPISGHRSVSWYQQTPGQGLQFLFEYFSETQRNKGNFPGRFSGRQFSNSRSEMNVSTLELGDSALYLCASSPVWRGGAGQYFGPGTRLTVT.

The V call is TRBV5-1, the J call TRBJ2-7; a weak D match, TRBD2 (5 bases). V was shortened by 3 bases and J by 5 bases, with 18 bases between the two germline ends. The germline V gene encodes CDR1 SGHRS and CDR2 YFSETQ. The CDR3 sequence is 15 residues long. DNA of the CDR3: TGCGCCAGCAGCTCCATCCGGGGAAAAAGCGACGAGCAGTACTTC. This gives the protein CASSSIRGKSDEQYF.

The rearrangement joins TRBV5-5 to TRBJ2-1; D uncertain. From germline, CDR1 is SGHKS and CDR2 YYEKEE (reference sequence). The V gene lost 4 bases and the J gene lost 1 base, with 12 bases spanning the gap. This CDR3 spans 15 amino acids. The CDR3 here is CASSTGPWSYNEQFF. As DNA, the CDR3 is TGTGCCAGCAGCACCGGACCCTGGTCCTACAATGAGCAGTTCTTC.